The rows below give T cell receptor beta chains drawn from one sample of a study of blood T cell repertoires in COVID-19. Profiling relied on immunoSEQ multiplex PCR, and the TCRdb table lists in-frame clones only, not all of them. The repertoire holds hundreds of thousands of clones, approximately 88% seen once, with roughly an eighth in the top ten. The specimen sequenced was peripheral blood. The source of these receptors is a woman aged 50 to 60 with COVID-19, enrolled during active disease. CDR3s include the opening cysteine and the closing phenylalanine or tryptophan. A D gene is named only where the DNA matches it firmly. Size is stated for part of the rows, as once, few or many counts, or as a class when the clone is expanded.

V,size,D,J,DNA,CDR3
TRBV5-5,NA,NA,TRBJ1-2,TGTGCCAGCAGCCCCCTGGGGGCTGGGTACTATGGCTACACCTTC,CASSPLGAGYYGYTF
TRBV5-4,NA,TRBD2,TRBJ2-3,TGTGCCAGCAGTTTCGGGGGGGAGGGTACGCAGTATTTT,CASSFGGEGTQYF
TRBV6-1,NA,NA,TRBJ2-2,TGTGCCAGCAGTGAATTCTTGTCGGGTTCTGCCGGGGAGCTGTTTTTT,CASSEFLSGSAGELFF
TRBV28,once,TRBD2,TRBJ2-2,TGTGCCAGCAGCCCTGGCGGGGGGGTGGACACCGGGGAGCTGTTTTTT,CASSPGGGVDTGELFF
TRBV19,NA,NA,TRBJ1-1,TGTGCCAGTAGTCCGATCGGGTACACTGAAGCTTTCTTT,CASSPIGYTEAFF
TRBV29-1,NA,NA,TRBJ1-1,TGCAGCGTTGTACGACAGGTCTTCACTGAAGCTTTCTTT,CSVVRQVFTEAFF
TRBV5-6,NA,TRBD1,TRBJ1-1,TGTGCCAGCAGCCGCAGGCTGGGACAGGGGAGCCACACTGAAGCTTTCTTT,CASSRRLGQGSHTEAFF
TRBV5-1,NA,NA,TRBJ2-2,TGCGCCAGCAGCTTGCCGAGAGGGGGGGCCGGGGAGCTGTTTTTT,CASSLPRGGAGELFF
TRBV27,NA,NA,TRBJ1-6,TGTGCCAGCAGTTTTCCGGCGGGGAATTCACCCCTCCACTTT,CASSFPAGNSPLHF
TRBV5-1,NA,TRBD1,TRBJ2-5,TGCGCCAGCAGCTTCCTTACAGGGGGCCAAGAGACCCAGTACTTC,CASSFLTGGQETQYF
TRBV18,NA,NA,TRBJ2-1,TGTGCCAGCTCCCTAGGGGGTATCAATGAGCAGTTCTTC,CASSLGGINEQFF
TRBV4-1,NA,NA,TRBJ1-2,TGCGCCAGCAGCCAAGTGGAGACTACCCAGGGGGGCTACACCTTC,CASSQVETTQGGYTF
TRBV29-1,NA,TRBD1,TRBJ1-1,TGCAGCGCCGGGACAGGGATGGACACTGAAGCTTTCTTT,CSAGTGMDTEAFF
TRBV5-4,NA,NA,TRBJ1-2,TGTGCCAGCAGCTTCGATTCAGGGTTTGGCTACACCTTC,CASSFDSGFGYTF
TRBV6-1,NA,TRBD1,TRBJ1-1,TGTGCCAGCAGTGACAGGGGACAGATGAACACTGAAGCTTTCTTT,CASSDRGQMNTEAFF
TRBV6-5,once,NA,TRBJ1-3,TGTGCCAGCGGAAGGACAAGCGGAAACACCATATATTTT,CASGRTSGNTIYF
TRBV28,once,TRBD1,TRBJ1-2,TGTGCCAGCAGTTTAACCGGGACAGATGGCTACACCTTC,CASSLTGTDGYTF
TRBV30,NA,TRBD1,TRBJ1-2,TGTGCCTGGAGTGTACGGAGGACAGGGTTCGGCTACACCTTC,CAWSVRRTGFGYTF
TRBV6-5,NA,TRBD1,TRBJ2-1,TGTGCCAGCAGTTTGGTGGGACAGGGGTACAATGAGCAGTTCTTC,CASSLVGQGYNEQFF
TRBV15,NA,NA,TRBJ1-2,TGTGCCACCAGCAGAGATCGTGGGGGCGCCGGCACCTTC,CATSRDRGGAGTF
TRBV5-1,NA,NA,TRBJ2-5,TGCGCCAGCAGCTCGCCGGGGATCGGGGTGCAAGAGACCCAGTACTTC,CASSSPGIGVQETQYF
TRBV10-3,NA,TRBD1,TRBJ2-7,TGTGCCATCACCCAAGACAGGGAATATGAGCAGTACTTC,CAITQDREYEQYF
TRBV2,few,TRBD1,TRBJ1-2,TGTGCCAACATAAACCGGAAAAGAAGCCTACCGGGACAGGGAAGAAATGGCTACACCTTC,CANINRKRSLPGQGRNGYTF
TRBV19,NA,NA,TRBJ1-2,TGTGCCAGTAGTGTCGCCCAGGCCAGCTATGGCTACACCTTC,CASSVAQASYGYTF
TRBV5-1,NA,TRBD2,TRBJ2-7,TGCGCCAGCAGCTTAGCGGGGGGTTCCTACGAGCAGTACTTC,CASSLAGGSYEQYF
TRBV25-1,NA,NA,TRBJ2-7,TGTGCCAGCAGTACTCGTACGGGGGCCTACGAGCAGTACTTC,CASSTRTGAYEQYF
TRBV27,NA,NA,TRBJ2-7,TGTGCCAGCAGTTACAGGGCCTTTTACGAGCAGTACTTC,CASSYRAFYEQYF
TRBV6-5,NA,TRBD2,TRBJ2-7,TGTGCCAGCAATAACCCGGGGGGGACGGAGTACTTC,CASNNPGGTEYF
TRBV29-1,few,TRBD1,TRBJ1-1,TGCAGCGCCGGGGACAGGGGTCATGAAGCTTTCTTT,CSAGDRGHEAFF
TRBV5-1,NA,NA,TRBJ2-1,TGCGCCAGCAGCTTGGGGCCTTCCTCCTACAATGAGCAGTTCTTC,CASSLGPSSYNEQFF
TRBV5-4,NA,NA,TRBJ1-2,TGTGCCAGCAGCTTGAATAGTGGGCGGACTTATAGAGGCTACACCTTC,CASSLNSGRTYRGYTF
TRBV19,few,TRBD1,TRBJ1-1,TGTGCCAGTAGTATACGGACAGGGGGCGAGACTGAAGCTTTCTTT,CASSIRTGGETEAFF
TRBV18,NA,NA,TRBJ2-6,TGTGCCAGCTCACCTGTACTCTCTGGGGCCAACGTCCTGACTTTC,CASSPVLSGANVLTF
TRBV28,NA,NA,TRBJ1-1,TGTGCCAGCACACGCCTCACAGAGACCTTTGAAGCTTTCTTT,CASTRLTETFEAFF
TRBV5-6,NA,NA,TRBJ1-2,TGTGCCAGCAGCTTCCGGGATGTAATCTATGGCTACACCTTC,CASSFRDVIYGYTF
TRBV4-2,NA,TRBD1,TRBJ1-1,TGTGCCAGCAGCCAAGTTCAGAGGACAGGGGATTTCCCTACTCCAATGAACACTGAAGCTTTCTTT,CASSQVQRTGDFPTPMNTEAFF
TRBV5-1,NA,NA,TRBJ2-5,TGCGCCAGCAGGTCGCCGACAAAACAAGAGACCCAGTACTTC,CASRSPTKQETQYF
TRBV20-1,NA,NA,TRBJ1-1,TGCAGTCTCGTTGAACGGACTGAAGCTTTCTTT,CSLVERTEAFF
TRBV10-2,few,TRBD2,TRBJ2-2,TGCGCCAGCAGTGAGTCTGGGGGGGGAACCGGGGAGCTGTTTTTT,CASSESGGGTGELFF
TRBV5-1,NA,NA,TRBJ1-2,TGCGCCAGCAGCTTAATCCTAAGGGGACAACCCCATGGCTACACCTTC,CASSLILRGQPHGYTF
TRBV10-3,NA,NA,TRBJ1-1,TGTGCCATCAGTGGATCTCGGGGGAACACTGAAGCTTTCTTT,CAISGSRGNTEAFF
TRBV2,NA,TRBD1,TRBJ1-5,TGTGCCAGCACTCGGGACAGGGGGTTTGATCAGCCCCAGCATTTT,CASTRDRGFDQPQHF
TRBV5-4,NA,NA,TRBJ2-1,TGTGCCAGCAGGTCCGGACTCTCGAATGAGCAGTTCTTC,CASRSGLSNEQFF
TRBV7-3,NA,TRBD1,TRBJ1-1,TGTGCCAGCAGCCCAGGGGGTACCACTGAAGCTTTCTTT,CASSPGGTTEAFF
TRBV25-1,NA,NA,TRBJ1-1,TGTGCCAGCAGTCCCCACAATTTTGAAGCTTTCTTT,CASSPHNFEAFF
TRBV28,NA,TRBD1,TRBJ2-3,TGTGCCAGCAGTCCTCAGGGGGCGCATACAGATACGCAGTATTTT,CASSPQGAHTDTQYF
TRBV6-1,NA,NA,TRBJ1-2,TGTGCCAGCAGTGAAACGAGGGCTGGAGGCTACACCTTC,CASSETRAGGYTF
TRBV6-5,NA,NA,TRBJ1-1,TGTGCCAGCAGTTTTCGGACAGCCTTTGAAGCTTTCTTT,CASSFRTAFEAFF
TRBV28,NA,TRBD1,TRBJ2-2,TGTGCCAGCAGAACCCGGGACAGTTGGGGAGGGGAGCTGTTTTTT,CASRTRDSWGGELFF
TRBV28,NA,NA,TRBJ2-5,TGTGCCAGCGAGGACAGAGGGGGGACCCAGTACTTC,CASEDRGGTQYF
TRBV6-5,NA,NA,TRBJ1-2,TGTGCCAGCACCCAAGGGAGAAACAGTTACTATGGCTACACCTTC,CASTQGRNSYYGYTF
TRBV25-1,NA,NA,TRBJ2-5,TGTGCCAGCAGTGTGGACAGACAAGAGACCCAGTACTTC,CASSVDRQETQYF
TRBV27,NA,TRBD1,TRBJ1-2,TGTGCCACCTGGACAGGGTTTGAGGGCTATGGCTACACCTTC,CATWTGFEGYGYTF
TRBV9,NA,TRBD2,TRBJ2-3,TGTGCCAGCAGCCCTAGGGGGCGGGGGGGCGTCAATGATACGCAGTATTTT,CASSPRGRGGVNDTQYF
TRBV27,NA,NA,TRBJ1-5,TGTGCCAGCACGACAGGAACTGATCAGCCCCAGCATTTT,CASTTGTDQPQHF
TRBV19,NA,NA,TRBJ2-6,TGTGCCAGTAGTATTTACTCTGGGGCCAACGTCCTGACTTTC,CASSIYSGANVLTF
TRBV3-1/TRBV3-2,NA,NA,TRBJ1-2,TGTGCCAGCAGCCAAGTGGAGGCAGGCTATGGCTACACCTTC,CASSQVEAGYGYTF
TRBV19,NA,NA,TRBJ1-6,TGTGCCAGTAGTACAACCTGGCAGGGGAGTTCCTATAATTCACCCCTCCACTTT,CASSTTWQGSSYNSPLHF
TRBV11-3,few,NA,TRBJ2-1,TGTGCCAGCAGCATCACAGGGAACAATGAGCAGTTCTTC,CASSITGNNEQFF
TRBV6-6,NA,NA,TRBJ2-2,TGTGCCAGCAGTTACGTGAGAGTTACCGGGGAGCTGTTTTTT,CASSYVRVTGELFF